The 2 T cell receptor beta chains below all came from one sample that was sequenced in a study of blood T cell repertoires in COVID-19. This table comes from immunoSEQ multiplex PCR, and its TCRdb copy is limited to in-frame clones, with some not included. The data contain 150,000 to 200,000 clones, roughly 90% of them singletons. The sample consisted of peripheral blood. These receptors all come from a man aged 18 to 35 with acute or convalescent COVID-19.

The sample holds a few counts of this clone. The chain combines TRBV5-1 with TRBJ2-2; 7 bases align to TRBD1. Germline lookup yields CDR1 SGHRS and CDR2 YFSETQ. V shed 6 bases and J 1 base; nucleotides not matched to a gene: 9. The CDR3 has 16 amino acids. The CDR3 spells CASNDPTGLNTGELFF. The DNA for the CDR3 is TGCGCCAGCAACGACCCGACAGGGCTGAACACCGGGGAGCTGTTTTTT.

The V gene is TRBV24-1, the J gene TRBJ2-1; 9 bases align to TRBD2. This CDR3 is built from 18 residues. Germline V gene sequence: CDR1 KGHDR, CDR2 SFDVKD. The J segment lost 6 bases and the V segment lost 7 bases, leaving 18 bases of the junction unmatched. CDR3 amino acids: CATRTPPVAGGRFNEQFF. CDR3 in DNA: TGTGCCACCAGGACCCCCCCCGTTGCGGGAGGGCGTTTCAATGAGCAGTTCTTC.